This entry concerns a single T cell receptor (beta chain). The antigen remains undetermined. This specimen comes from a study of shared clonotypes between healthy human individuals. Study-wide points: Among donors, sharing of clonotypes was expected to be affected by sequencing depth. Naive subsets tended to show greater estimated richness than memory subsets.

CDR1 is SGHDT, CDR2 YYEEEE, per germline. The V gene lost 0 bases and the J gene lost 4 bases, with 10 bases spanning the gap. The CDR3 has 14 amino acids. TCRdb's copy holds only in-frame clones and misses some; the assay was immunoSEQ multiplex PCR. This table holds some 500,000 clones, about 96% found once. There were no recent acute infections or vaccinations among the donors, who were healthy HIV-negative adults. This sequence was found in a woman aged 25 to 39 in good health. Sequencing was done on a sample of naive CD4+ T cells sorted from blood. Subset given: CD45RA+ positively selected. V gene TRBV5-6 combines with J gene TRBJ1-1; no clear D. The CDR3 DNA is TGTGCCAGCAGCTTGGCCGGAAGGTTCACTGAAGCTTTCTTT. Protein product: CASSLAGRFTEAFF.